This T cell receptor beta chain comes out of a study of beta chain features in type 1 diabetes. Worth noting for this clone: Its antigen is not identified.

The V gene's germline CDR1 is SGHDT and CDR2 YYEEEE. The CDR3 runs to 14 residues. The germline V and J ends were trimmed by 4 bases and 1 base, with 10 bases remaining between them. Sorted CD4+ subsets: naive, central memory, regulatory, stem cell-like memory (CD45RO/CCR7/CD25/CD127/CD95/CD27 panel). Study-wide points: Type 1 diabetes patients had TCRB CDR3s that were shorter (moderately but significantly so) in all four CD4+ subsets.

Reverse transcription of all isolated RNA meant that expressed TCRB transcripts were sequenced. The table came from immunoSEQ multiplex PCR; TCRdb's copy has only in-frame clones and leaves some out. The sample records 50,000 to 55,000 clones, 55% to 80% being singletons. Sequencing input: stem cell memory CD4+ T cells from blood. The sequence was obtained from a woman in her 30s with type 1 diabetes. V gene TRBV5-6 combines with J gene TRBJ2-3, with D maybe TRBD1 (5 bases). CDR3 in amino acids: CASSTTAGTDTQYF. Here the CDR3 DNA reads TGTGCCAGCAGCACGACAGCTGGCACAGATACGCAGTATTTT.